The 3 T cell receptor beta chains given below trace back to one sample, sequenced in a study of blood T cell repertoires in COVID-19. Data came from immunoSEQ multiplex PCR; TCRdb stores just in-frame clones and leaves some out. The table shows 150,000 to 200,000 clones, with around four fifths occurring only once. The sample was peripheral blood. The receptors originated from a human donor in a cohort sampled during active COVID-19.

This chain connects TRBV18 to TRBJ1-1; D might be TRBD1 (5 bases). CDR3 length equals 19 residues. The ends were cut back, 3 bases at V and 0 bases at J, with 23 bases in the middle. Germline-derived CDR1 and CDR2 are KGHSH and LQKENI. The CDR3 DNA reads TGTGCCAGCTCACCGCAGATCACTGGGGCCGACCTAATGAACACTGAAGCTTTCTTT. Encoded protein: CASSPQITGADLMNTEAFF.

CDR3 in amino acids: CASGKEEYQPQHF. The CDR3 coding sequence is TGTGCCAGCGGAAAGGAGGAGTATCAGCCCCAGCATTTT. The J gene is TRBJ1-5, the V gene TRBV7-8; D is unclear. The CDR3 extends over 13 amino acids. The germline CDR1 and CDR2 sequences are SGHVS and FQNEAQ. Between the trimmed V and J ends, which lost 8 bases and 5 bases, there was a span of 13 bases.

This rearrangement joins TRBV5-1 to TRBJ2-7; possibly TRBD1 or TRBD2 for D (9 bases each). Trimming cost V 0 bases and J 7 bases, with 26 bases left between them. Germline assignment: CDR1 SGHRS and CDR2 YFSETQ. The CDR3 length is 18 residues. The DNA of the CDR3 is TGCGCCAGCAGCTTGGGGACAGGGGTCAGAAGTAGCGGGGGAGAGCAGTACTTC. Its translation is CASSLGTGVRSSGGEQYF. Variable domain in full (rest from reference TRBV5-1 and TRBJ2-7): KAGVTQTPRYLIKTRGQQVTLSCSPISGHRSVSWYQQTPGQGLQFLFEYFSETQRNKGNFPGRFSGRQFSNSRSEMNVSTLELGDSALYLCASSLGTGVRSSGGEQYFGPGTRLTVT.